This TCR beta chain was captured by sequencing in a study of long-term antiretroviral therapy in people with HIV. On this clone itself: Its antigen is undetermined.

Researchers ran immunoSEQ v3.0 at survey level. Produced via immunoSEQ multiplex PCR; TCRdb's table is partial and in-frame only. Of 42,000 or so clones listed, roughly 90% are singletons. Study outcomes and limitations: The clones with expansion before ART were dominant in the repertoire at all time points.

The V end lost 4 bases, the J end lost 4 bases, and 8 bases lay between the germline ends. The germline CDR1 and CDR2 sequences are MGHDK and SYGVNS. CDR3 length equals 14 residues. The TCR comes from a woman in her fifties or sixties with HIV. The chain couples TRBV25-1 to TRBJ1-6; perhaps TRBD1 as D (6 bases). Sequences were derived from unsorted PBMCs, sampled 1.2 years after starting antiretroviral therapy. CDR3 sequence (DNA): TGTGCCAGCAGTGTTGACAGGTATAATTCACCCCTCCACTTT. Encoded protein: CASSVDRYNSPLHF.